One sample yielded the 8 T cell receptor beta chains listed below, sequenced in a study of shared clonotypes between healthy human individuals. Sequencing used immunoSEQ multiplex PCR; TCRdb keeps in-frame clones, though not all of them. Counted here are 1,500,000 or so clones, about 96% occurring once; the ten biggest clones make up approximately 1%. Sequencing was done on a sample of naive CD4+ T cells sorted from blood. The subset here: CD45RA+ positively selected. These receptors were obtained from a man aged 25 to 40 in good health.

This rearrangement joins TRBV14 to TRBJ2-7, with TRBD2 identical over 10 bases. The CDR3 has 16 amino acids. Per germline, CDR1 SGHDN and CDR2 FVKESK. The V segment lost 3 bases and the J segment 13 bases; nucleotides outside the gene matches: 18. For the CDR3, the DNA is TGTGCCAGCAGCCAGGATCCCTTAACTAGCGGGACCCCTCATTACTTC. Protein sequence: CASSQDPLTSGTPHYF.

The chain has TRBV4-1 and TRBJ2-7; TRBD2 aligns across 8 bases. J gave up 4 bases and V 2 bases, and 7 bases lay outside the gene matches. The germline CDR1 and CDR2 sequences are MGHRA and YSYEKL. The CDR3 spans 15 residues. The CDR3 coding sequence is TGCGCCAGCAGCCAAACTAGCGGAGGACCGTACGAGCAGTACTTC. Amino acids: CASSQTSGGPYEQYF.

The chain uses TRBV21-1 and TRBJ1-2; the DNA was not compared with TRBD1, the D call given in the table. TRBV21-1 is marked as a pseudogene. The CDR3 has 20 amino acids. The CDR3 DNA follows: TGTGCCAGCAGCCCCGGGACAGGGAACTTTTCGCCCGCCTTTAACTATGGCTACACCTTC. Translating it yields CASSPGTGNFSPAFNYGYTF.

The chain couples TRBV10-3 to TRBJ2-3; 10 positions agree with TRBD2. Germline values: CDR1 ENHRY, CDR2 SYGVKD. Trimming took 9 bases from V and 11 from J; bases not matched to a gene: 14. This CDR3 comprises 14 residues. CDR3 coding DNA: TGTGCCATGGGGACTAGCGAAAGCCGGGGGGGGCAGTATTTT. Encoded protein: CAMGTSESRGGQYF.

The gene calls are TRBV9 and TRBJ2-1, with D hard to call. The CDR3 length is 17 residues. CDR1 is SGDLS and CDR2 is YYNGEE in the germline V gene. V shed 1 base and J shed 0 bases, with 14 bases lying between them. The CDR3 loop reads CASSVSANPSSYNEQFF. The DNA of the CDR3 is TGTGCCAGCAGCGTATCAGCCAACCCCAGCTCCTACAATGAGCAGTTCTTC.

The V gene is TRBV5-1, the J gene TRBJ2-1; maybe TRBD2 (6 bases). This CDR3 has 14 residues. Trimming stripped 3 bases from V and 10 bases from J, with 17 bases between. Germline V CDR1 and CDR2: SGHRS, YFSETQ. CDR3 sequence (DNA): TGCGCCAGCAGCTCCGGGACTGCCCTCGGGGAGCAGTTCTTC. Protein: CASSSGTALGEQFF.

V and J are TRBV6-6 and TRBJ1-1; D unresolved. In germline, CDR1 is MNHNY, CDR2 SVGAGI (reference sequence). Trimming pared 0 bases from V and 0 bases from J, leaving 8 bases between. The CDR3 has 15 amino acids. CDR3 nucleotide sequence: TGTGCCAGCAGTTACTCTGTTCGGGTGAACACTGAAGCTTTCTTT. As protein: CASSYSVRVNTEAFF.

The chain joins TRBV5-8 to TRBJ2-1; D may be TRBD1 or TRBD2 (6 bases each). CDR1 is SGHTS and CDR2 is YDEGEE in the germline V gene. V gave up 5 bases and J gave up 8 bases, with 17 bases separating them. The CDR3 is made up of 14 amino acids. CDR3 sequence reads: CASSRGGHIDEQFF. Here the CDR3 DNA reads TGTGCCAGCAGTCGTGGGGGGCATATCGATGAGCAGTTCTTC. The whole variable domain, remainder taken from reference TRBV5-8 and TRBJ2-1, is EAGVTQSPTHLIKTRGQQATLRCSPISGHTSVYWYQQALGLGLQFLLWYDEGEERNRGNFPPRFSGRQFPNYSSELNVNALELEDSALYLCASSRGGHIDEQFFGPGTRLTVL.